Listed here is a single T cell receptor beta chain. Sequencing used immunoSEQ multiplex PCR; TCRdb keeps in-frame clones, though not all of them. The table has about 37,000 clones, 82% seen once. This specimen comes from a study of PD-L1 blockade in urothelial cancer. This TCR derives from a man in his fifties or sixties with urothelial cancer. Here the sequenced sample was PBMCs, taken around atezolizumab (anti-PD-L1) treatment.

CDR3: CASSFGGGAGETQYF. In nucleotides, the CDR3 is TGTGCCAGCAGCTTCGGCGGGGGGGCCGGGGAGACCCAGTACTTC. The chain uses TRBV7-2 and TRBJ2-5; 9 bases match TRBD2. CDR1 and CDR2 from the germline V gene are SGHTA and FQGNSA. V shed 3 bases, J shed 5 bases, and the junction held 7 bases outside the gene matches. The CDR3 spans 15 residues. The variable domain in full, completed from reference TRBV7-2 and TRBJ2-5, reads GAGVSQSPSNKVTEKGKDVELRCDPISGHTALYWYRQSLGQGLEFLIYFQGNSAPDKSGLPSDRFSAERTGGSVSTLTIQRTQQEDSAVYLCASSFGGGAGETQYFGPGTRLLVL.